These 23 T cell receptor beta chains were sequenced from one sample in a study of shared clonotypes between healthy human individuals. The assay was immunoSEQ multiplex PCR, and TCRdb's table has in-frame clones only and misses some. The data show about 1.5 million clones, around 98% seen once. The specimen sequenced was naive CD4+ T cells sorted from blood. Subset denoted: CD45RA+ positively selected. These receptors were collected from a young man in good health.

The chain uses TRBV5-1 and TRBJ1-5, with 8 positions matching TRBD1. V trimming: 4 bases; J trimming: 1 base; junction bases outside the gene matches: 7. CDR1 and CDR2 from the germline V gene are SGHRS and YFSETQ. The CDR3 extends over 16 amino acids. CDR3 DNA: TGCGCCAGCAGCGAAGGACAGGGAGGGAGCAATCAGCCCCAGCATTTT. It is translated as CASSEGQGGSNQPQHF.

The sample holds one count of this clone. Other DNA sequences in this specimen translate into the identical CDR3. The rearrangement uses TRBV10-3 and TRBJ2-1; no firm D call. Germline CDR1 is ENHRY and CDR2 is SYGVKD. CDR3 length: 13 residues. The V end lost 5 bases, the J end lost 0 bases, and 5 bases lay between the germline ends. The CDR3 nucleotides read TGTGCCATCAGTCCGAGCTCCTACAATGAGCAGTTCTTC. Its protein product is CAISPSSYNEQFF.

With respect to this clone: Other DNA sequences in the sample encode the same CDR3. For the CDR3, the DNA is TGTGCCAGCTCACCAAATATTCAAGAGACCCAGTACTTC. Encoded protein: CASSPNIQETQYF. The genes are TRBV18 and TRBJ2-5, with unresolved D. Germline assignment: CDR1 KGHSH and CDR2 LQKENI. This CDR3 region has 13 residues. V was clipped by 2 bases and J by 2 bases, with 6 bases between them. Full variable domain (missing parts from reference TRBV18 and TRBJ2-5): NAGVMQNPRHLVRRRGQEARLRCSPMKGHSHVYWYRQLPEEGLKFMVYLQKENIIDESGMPKERFSAEFPKEGPSILRIQQVVRGDSAAYFCASSPNIQETQYFGPGTRLLVL.

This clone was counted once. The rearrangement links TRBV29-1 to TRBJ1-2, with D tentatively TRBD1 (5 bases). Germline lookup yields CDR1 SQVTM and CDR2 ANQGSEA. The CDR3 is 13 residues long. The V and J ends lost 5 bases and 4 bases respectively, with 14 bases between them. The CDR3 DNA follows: TGCAGCGTTTCCCTCGGGGGACTCTATGGCTACACCTTC. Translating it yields CSVSLGGLYGYTF.

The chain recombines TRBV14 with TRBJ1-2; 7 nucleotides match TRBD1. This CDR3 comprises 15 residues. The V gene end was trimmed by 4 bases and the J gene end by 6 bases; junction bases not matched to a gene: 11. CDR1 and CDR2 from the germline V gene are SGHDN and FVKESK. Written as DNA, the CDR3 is TGTGCCAGCAGCCTGTTACAGGGGACAAATAATGGCTACACCTTC. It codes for CASSLLQGTNNGYTF.

The CDR3 DNA sequence: TGTGCCACCGGGGGGTCCTACGAGCAGTACTTC. This sequence encodes CATGGSYEQYF. This rearrangement joins TRBV10-3 to TRBJ2-7, with 7 bases identical to TRBD2. The V segment lost 10 bases and the J segment 1 base; nucleotides outside the gene matches: 1. The V gene's germline CDR1 is ENHRY and CDR2 SYGVKD. The CDR3 runs to 11 residues.

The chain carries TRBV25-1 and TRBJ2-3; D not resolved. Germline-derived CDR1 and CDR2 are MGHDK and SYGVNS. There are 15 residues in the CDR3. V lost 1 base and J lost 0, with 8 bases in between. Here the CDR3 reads CASSELGKSTDTQYF. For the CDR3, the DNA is TGTGCCAGCAGTGAATTGGGCAAAAGCACAGATACGCAGTATTTT. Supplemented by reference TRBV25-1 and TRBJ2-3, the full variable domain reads EADIYQTPRYLVIGTGKKITLECSQTMGHDKMYWYQQDPGMELHLIHYSYGVNSTEKGDLSSESTVSRIRTEHFPLTLESARPSHTSQYLCASSELGKSTDTQYFGPGTRLTVL.

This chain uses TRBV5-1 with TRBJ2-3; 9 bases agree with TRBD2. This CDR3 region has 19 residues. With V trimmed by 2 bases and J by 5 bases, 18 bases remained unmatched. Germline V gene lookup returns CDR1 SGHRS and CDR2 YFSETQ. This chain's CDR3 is CASSFPFLAGLGDRDTQYF. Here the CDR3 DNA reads TGCGCCAGCAGCTTCCCCTTTCTAGCGGGACTGGGGGACCGAGATACGCAGTATTTT.

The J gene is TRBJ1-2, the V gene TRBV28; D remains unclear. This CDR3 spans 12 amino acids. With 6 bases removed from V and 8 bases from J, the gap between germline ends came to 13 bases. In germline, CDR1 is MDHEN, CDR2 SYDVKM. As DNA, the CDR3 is TGTGCCAGCAGCCCGGAAAGGGTAGGCTACACCTTC. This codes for CASSPERVGYTF.

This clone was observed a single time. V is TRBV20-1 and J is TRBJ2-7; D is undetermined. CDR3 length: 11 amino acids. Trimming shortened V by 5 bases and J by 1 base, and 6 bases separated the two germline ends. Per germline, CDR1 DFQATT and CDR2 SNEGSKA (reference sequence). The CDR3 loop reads CSAGESYEQYF. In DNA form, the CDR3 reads TGCAGTGCTGGCGAATCCTACGAGCAGTACTTC.

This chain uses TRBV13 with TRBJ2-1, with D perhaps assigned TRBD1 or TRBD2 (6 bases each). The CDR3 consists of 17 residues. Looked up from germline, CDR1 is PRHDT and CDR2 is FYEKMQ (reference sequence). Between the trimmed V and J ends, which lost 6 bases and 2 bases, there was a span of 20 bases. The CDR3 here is CASSFKWGAKAYNEQFF. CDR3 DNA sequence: TGTGCCAGCAGTTTTAAGTGGGGGGCCAAGGCCTACAATGAGCAGTTCTTC.

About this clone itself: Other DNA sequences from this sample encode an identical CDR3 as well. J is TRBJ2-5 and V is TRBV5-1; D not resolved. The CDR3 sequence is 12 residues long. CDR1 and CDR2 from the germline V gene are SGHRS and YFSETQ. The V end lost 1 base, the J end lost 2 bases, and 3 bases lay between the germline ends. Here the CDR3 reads CASSLTQETQYF. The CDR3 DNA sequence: TGCGCCAGCAGCTTGACGCAAGAGACCCAGTACTTC. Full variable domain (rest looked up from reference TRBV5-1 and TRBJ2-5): KAGVTQTPRYLIKTRGQQVTLSCSPISGHRSVSWYQQTPGQGLQFLFEYFSETQRNKGNFPGRFSGRQFSNSRSEMNVSTLELGDSALYLCASSLTQETQYFGPGTRLLVL.

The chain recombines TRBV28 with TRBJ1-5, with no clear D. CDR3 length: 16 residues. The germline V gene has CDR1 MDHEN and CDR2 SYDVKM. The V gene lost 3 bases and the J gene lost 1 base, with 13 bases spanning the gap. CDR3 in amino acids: CASSFPRSMSNQPQHF. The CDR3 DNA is TGTGCCAGCAGTTTCCCCCGTAGTATGAGCAATCAGCCCCAGCATTTT.

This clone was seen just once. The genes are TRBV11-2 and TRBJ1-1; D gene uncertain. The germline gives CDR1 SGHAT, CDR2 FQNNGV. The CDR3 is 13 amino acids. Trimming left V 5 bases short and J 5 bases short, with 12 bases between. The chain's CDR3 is CASSPTLRTEAFF. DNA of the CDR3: TGTGCCAGCAGCCCAACTCTCCGAACTGAAGCTTTCTTT.

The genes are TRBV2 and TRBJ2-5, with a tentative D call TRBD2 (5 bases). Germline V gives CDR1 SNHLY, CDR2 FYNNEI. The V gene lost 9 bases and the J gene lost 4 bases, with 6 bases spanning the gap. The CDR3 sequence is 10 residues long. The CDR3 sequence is CARGRETQYF. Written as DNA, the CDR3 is TGTGCCAGGGGGAGAGAGACCCAGTACTTC.

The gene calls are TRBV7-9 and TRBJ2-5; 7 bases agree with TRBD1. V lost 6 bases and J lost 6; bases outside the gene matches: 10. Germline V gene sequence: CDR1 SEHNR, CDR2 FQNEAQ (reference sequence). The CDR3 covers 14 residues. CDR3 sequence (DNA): TGTGCCAGCAGTTTTTCTCGGACAGGCAAGACCCAGTACTTC. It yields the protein CASSFSRTGKTQYF.

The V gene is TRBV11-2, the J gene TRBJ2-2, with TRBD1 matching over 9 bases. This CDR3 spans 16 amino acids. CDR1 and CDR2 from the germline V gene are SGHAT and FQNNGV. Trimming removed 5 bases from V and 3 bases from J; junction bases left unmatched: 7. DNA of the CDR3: TGTGCCAGCAGCCCCGGACAGGGGAGGGACACCGGGGAGCTGTTTTTT. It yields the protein CASSPGQGRDTGELFF.

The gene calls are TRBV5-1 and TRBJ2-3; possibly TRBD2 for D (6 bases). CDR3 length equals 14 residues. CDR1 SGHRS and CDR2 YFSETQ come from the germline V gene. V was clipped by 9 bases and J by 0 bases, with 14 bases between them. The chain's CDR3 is CATTEGISTDTQYF. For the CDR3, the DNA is TGCGCCACCACGGAGGGAATTAGCACAGATACGCAGTATTTT.

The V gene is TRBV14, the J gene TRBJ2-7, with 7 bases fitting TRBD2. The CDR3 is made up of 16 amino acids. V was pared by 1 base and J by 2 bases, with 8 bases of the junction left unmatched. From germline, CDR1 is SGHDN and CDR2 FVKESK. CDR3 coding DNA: TGTGCCAGCAGCCAAGGAAGCCTAGCGGTTCCCTACGAGCAGTACTTC. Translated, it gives CASSQGSLAVPYEQYF.

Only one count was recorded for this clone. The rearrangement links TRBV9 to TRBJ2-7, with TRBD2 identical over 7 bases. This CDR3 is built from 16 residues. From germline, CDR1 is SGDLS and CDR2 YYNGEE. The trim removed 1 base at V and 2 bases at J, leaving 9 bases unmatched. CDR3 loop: CASSVSPSGITYEQYF. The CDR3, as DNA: TGTGCCAGCAGCGTAAGTCCGAGCGGGATAACCTACGAGCAGTACTTC.

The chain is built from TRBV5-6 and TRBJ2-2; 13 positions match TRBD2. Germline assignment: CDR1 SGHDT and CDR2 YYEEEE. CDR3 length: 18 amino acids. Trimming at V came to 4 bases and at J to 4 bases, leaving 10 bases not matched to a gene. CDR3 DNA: TGTGCCAGCAGCATACGGACTAGCGGGAGTAGAGGCACCGGGGAGCTGTTTTTT. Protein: CASSIRTSGSRGTGELFF. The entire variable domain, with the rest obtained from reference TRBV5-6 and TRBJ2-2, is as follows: DAGVTQSPTHLIKTRGQQVTLRCSPKSGHDTVSWYQQALGQGPQFIFQYYEEEERQRGNFPDRFSGHQFPNYSSELNVNALLLGDSALYLCASSIRTSGSRGTGELFFGEGSRLTVL.

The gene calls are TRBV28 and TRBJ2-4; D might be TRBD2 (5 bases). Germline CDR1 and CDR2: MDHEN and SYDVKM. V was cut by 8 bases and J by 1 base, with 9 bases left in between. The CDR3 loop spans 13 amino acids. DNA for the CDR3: TGTGCCAGCCTCGGGAACGCCAAAAACATTCAGTACTTC. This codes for CASLGNAKNIQYF.

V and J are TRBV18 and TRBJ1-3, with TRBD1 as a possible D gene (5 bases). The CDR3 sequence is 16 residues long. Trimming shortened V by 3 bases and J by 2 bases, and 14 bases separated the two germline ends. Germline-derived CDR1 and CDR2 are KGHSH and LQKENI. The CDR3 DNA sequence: TGTGCCAGCTCACCCTTGAGCGGGGCTCCTGGAAACACCATATATTTT. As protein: CASSPLSGAPGNTIYF.